The TCR beta chain described here comes from a study of T cells in Graves' hyperthyroidism and ophthalmopathy. This clonotype was recorded a few times. Germline loops: CDR1 KGHSH, CDR2 LQKENI. CDR3 length: 16 residues. J was trimmed by 4 bases and V by 3 bases; bases with no gene match: 6. Using RNA transcripts as the source, TCR beta CDR3 regions were amplified. An initial round of RT-PCR targeting the TCR CDR3 relied on the HTBI primer set. TCRdb ran MiXCR on the multiplex PCR reads and lists one entry per CDR3 protein. This table has some 350,000 distinct CDR3 sequences, approximately 15% appearing once.

The sequenced material came from blood. This sequence originates from a woman younger than 35 with Graves' hyperthyroidism that later progressed to Graves' ophthalmopathy. The chain employs TRBV18 and TRBJ1-5; 10 bases fit TRBD1. The CDR3 DNA reads TGTGCCAGCTCACCCGGGACAGGGGATATAAATCAGCCCCAGCATTTT. It translates to CASSPGTGDINQPQHF.